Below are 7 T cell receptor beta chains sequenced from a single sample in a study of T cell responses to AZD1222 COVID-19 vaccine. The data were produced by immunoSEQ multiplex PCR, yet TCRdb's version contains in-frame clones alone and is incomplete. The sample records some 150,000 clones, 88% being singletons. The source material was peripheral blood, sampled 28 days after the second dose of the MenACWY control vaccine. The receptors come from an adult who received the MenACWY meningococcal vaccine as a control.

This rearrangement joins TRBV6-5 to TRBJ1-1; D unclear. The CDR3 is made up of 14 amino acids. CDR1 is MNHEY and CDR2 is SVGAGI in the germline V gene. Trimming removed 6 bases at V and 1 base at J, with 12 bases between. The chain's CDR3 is CASRRELWNTEAFF. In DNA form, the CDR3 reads TGTGCCAGCAGGCGTGAGTTGTGGAACACTGAAGCTTTCTTT.

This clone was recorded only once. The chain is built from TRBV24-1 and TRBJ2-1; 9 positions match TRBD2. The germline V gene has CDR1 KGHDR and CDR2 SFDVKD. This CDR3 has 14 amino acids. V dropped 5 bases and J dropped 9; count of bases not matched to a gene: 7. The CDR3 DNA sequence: TGTGCCACCAGTGCTCGCGGGAGGGCCGCTGAGCAGTTCTTC. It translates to CATSARGRAAEQFF.

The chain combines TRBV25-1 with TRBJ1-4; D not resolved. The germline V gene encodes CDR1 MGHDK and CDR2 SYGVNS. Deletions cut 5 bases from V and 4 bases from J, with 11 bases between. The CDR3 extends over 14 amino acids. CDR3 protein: CASSLNGRNEKLFF. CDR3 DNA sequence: TGTGCCAGCAGTCTGAACGGCCGTAATGAAAAACTGTTTTTT. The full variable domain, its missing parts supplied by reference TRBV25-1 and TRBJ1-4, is EADIYQTPRYLVIGTGKKITLECSQTMGHDKMYWYQQDPGMELHLIHYSYGVNSTEKGDLSSESTVSRIRTEHFPLTLESARPSHTSQYLCASSLNGRNEKLFFGSGTQLSVL.

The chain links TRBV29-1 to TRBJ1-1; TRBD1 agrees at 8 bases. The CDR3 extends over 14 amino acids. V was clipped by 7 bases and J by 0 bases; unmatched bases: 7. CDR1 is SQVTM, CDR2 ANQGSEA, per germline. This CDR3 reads CSAWTGRMNTEAFF. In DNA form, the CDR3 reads TGCAGCGCTTGGACAGGGAGGATGAACACTGAAGCTTTCTTT.

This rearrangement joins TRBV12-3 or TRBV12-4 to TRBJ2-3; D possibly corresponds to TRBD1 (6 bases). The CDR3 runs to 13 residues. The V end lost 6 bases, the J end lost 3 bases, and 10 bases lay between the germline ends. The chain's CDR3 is CASRFRGTDTQYF. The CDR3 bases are TGTGCCAGCAGGTTCAGGGGTACAGATACGCAGTATTTT.

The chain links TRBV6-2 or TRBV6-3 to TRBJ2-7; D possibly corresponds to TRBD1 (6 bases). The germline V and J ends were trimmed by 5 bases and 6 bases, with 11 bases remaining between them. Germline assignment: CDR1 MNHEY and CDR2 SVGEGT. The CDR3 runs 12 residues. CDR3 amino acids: CASSPGQIEQYF. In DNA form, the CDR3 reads TGTGCCAGCAGTCCAGGACAGATCGAGCAGTACTTC.

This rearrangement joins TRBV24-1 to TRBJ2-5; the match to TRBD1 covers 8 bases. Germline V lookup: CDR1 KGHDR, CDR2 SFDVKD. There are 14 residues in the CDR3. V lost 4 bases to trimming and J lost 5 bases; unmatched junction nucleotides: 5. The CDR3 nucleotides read TGTGCCACCAGTGAGAGACAGGGGTTTGAGACCCAGTACTTC. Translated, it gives CATSERQGFETQYF.